This TCR beta chain derives from a study of T cells after yellow fever vaccination. Findings and limits, study-wide: Primary-vaccination clones mostly resurfaced post-booster (nearly 97% CD4, more than 85% CD8).

In making TCR cDNA, 5'RACE template switching added a universal primer site and UMIs to it. TCRdb passed the 5' RACE reads through MiXCR, listing each CDR3 protein once. The sample lists approximately 90,000 distinct CDR3 sequences; about an eighth were seen once. The V gene end was trimmed by 6 bases and the J gene end by 1 base; junction bases not matched to a gene: 8. Germline CDR1 MNHNS, CDR2 SASEGT. The CDR3 is 16 residues long. V gene TRBV6-1 combines with J gene TRBJ2-5; TRBD2 matches at 10 bases. This clonotype was obtained from a man younger than 30 who received the YFV17D yellow fever vaccine. The sample here was CD8+ T cells not binding an NS4B(214-222) dextramer, sorted from PBMCs, taken about 20 days after the first yellow fever vaccination. This CDR3 reads CASSFRTSGGQETQYF. The DNA for the CDR3 is TGTGCCAGCAGCTTCCGGACTAGCGGCGGCCAAGAGACCCAGTACTTC.